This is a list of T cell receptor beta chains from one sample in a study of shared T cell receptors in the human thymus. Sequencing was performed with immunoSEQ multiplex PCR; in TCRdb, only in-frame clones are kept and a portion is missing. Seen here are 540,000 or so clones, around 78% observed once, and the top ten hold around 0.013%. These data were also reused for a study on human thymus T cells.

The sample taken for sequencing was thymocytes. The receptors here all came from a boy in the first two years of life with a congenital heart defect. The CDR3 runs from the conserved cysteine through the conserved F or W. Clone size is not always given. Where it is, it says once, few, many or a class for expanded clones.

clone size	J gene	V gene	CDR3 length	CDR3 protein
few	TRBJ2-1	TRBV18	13	CASSPDRQNEQFF
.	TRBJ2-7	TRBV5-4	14	CASSAGQEVEEQYF
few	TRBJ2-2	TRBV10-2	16	CASSAPGLAGPGELFF
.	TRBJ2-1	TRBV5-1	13	CASSPGLTNEQFF
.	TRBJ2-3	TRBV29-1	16	CSVEFRSGRASDTQYF
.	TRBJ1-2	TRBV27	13	CASSLRQGYGYTF
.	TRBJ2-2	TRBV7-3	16	CASSPHLGTSHGELFF
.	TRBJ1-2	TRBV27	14	CASTLHAGTKGYTF
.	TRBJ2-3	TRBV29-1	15	CSVEEWTDPTDTQYF
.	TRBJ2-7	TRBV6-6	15	CASSSFSGSITEQYF
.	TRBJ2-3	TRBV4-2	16	CASSQARERVADTQYF
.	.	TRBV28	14	CASTPGQGSYEQYF
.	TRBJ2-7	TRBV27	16	CASSLSLASRSYEQYF
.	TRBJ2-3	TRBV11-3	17	CASSPLPSGRAGDTQYF
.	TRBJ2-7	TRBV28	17	CASSFYPGGEMSYEQYF
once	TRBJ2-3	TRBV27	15	CASKGTSGGRDTQYF
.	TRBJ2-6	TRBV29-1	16	CSVEGSRVSGANVLTF
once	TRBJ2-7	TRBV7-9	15	CASSRDNPGSYEQYF
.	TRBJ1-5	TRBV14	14	CASMADRDDQPQHF
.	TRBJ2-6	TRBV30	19	CAWSVGRGGTVSGANVLTF
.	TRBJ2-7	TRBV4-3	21	CASSQGLDRGELTSGRYEQYF
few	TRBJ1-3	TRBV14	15	CASSQDHGTGNTIYF
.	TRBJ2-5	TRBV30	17	CAWSVVEPQTFQETQYF
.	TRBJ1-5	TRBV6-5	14	CASSTAGIGQPQHF
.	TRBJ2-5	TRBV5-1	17	CASSLTGLAGLRETQYF
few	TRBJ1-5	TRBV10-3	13	CATNGGGNQPQHF
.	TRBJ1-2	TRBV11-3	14	CASSLDSSSYGYTF
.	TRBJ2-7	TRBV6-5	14	CASSYVGPGGEQYF
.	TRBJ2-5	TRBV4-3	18	CASSQDGGLAGVVETQYF
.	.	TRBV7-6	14	CASSLGGRGYEQYF
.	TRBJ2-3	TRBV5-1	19	CASSLGSLQGPPGTDTQYF
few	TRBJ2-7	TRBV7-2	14	CASSLEMTGDEQYF
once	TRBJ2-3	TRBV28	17	CASSSTRTRQPPDTQYF
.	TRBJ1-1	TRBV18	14	CASSPDRPYLEAFF
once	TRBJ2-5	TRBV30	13	CACHLAEEETQYF